A single sample is the source of the 14 T cell receptor beta chains below, sequenced in a study of shared clonotypes between healthy human individuals. Some clones are missing from TCRdb's copy, which holds only in-frame ones; the method was immunoSEQ multiplex PCR. This table has some 1,100,000 clones, 75% to 85% appearing once. What was sequenced was memory CD4+ T cells from PBMCs. Sample subset: CD45RA-negative fraction. All receptors come from a man aged 18-30 years in good health. Some clones in this sample may be carry-over from other donors' samples.

The chain joins TRBV29-1 to TRBJ2-3, with D hard to call. The CDR3 covers 13 residues. Trimming shortened V by 6 bases and J by 0 bases, and 10 bases separated the two germline ends. In germline, CDR1 is SQVTM, CDR2 ANQGSEA. This CDR3 is CSVSVGSTDTQYF. For the CDR3, the DNA is TGCAGCGTCTCGGTGGGGAGCACAGATACGCAGTATTTT.

With regard to this clone: Other DNA sequences from this sample encode an identical CDR3 as well. The chain carries TRBV30 and TRBJ2-7; no clear D gene. The germline V gene encodes CDR1 GTSNPN and CDR2 SVGIG (reference sequence). The ends were cut back, 3 bases at V and 3 bases at J, with 6 bases in the middle. This CDR3 region has 11 residues. CDR3 sequence (DNA): TGTGCCTGGAGCCTCAACTACGAGCAGTACTTC. It codes for CAWSLNYEQYF.

Regarding this clone: This sequence is one base from a far larger clone and is likely a read error. The chain joins TRBV18 to TRBJ2-1; 14 bases align to TRBD2. There are 15 residues in the CDR3. The germline V gene encodes CDR1 KGHSH and CDR2 LQKENI. The CDR3 region is CAGSPGLAGDNEQFF. The CDR3 nucleotides are TGTGCCGGCTCACCGGGACTAGCGGGAGACAATGAGCAGTTCTTC.

A note on this clone: A read error may explain this, as a much larger clone is one base away. Other DNA sequences of this sample code for an identical CDR3. The genes are TRBV7-2 and TRBJ2-5; D unresolved. This CDR3 spans 11 amino acids. Germline V lookup: CDR1 SGHTA, CDR2 FQGNSA. V lost 3 bases and J lost 5, with 4 bases in between. CDR3 in DNA: TGTGCCAGCAGCTTGGTTGAGACCCAGTACTTC. Translated, it gives CASSLVETQYF. Combining the CDR3 with reference TRBV7-2 and TRBJ2-5 gives the whole variable domain GAGVSQSPSNKVTEKGKDVELRCDPISGHTALYWYRQSLGQGLEFLIYFQGNSAPDKSGLPSDRFSAERTGGSVSTLTIQRTQQEDSAVYLCASSLVETQYFGPGTRLLVL.

The gene calls are TRBV5-4 and TRBJ2-7; 7 bases match TRBD1. Trimming cost V 4 bases and J 4 bases; bases outside gene matches: 14. This CDR3 has 16 amino acids. Per germline, CDR1 SGHNT and CDR2 YYREEE (reference sequence). The CDR3, as DNA: TGTGCCAGCAGCCCGGTAGCGCCGGGACAGTCATACGAGCAGTACTTC. Amino acids: CASSPVAPGQSYEQYF.

The chain joins TRBV9 to TRBJ1-2; the match to TRBD1 covers 8 bases. The CDR3 is made up of 15 amino acids. J lost 8 bases, V lost 0 bases, and 9 bases had no gene match. Germline loops: CDR1 SGDLS, CDR2 YYNGEE. The CDR3 DNA sequence: TGTGCCAGCAGCGTAGCGCCAGGGGGCGCGAGCGGCTACACCTTC. Protein sequence: CASSVAPGGASGYTF.

This chain links TRBV11-2 with TRBJ1-4, with a possible D match to TRBD1 (5 bases). Germline V CDR1 and CDR2: SGHAT, FQNNGV. V dropped 4 bases and J dropped 8 bases, with 17 bases sitting between them. The CDR3 totals 15 residues. CDR3 DNA sequence: TGTGCCAGCAGCTCGTTTGCGGGGCTTGGGGAAAAACTGTTTTTT. Protein sequence: CASSSFAGLGEKLFF.

V is TRBV25-1 and J is TRBJ1-2; D unresolved. Germline lookup yields CDR1 MGHDK and CDR2 SYGVNS. V shed 4 bases and J shed 3 bases, with 12 bases lying between them. The CDR3 is 14 residues long. The CDR3 DNA is TGTGCCAGCAGTGGAGTAGAGAGTTACTATGGCTACACCTTC. Protein: CASSGVESYYGYTF.

This rearrangement joins TRBV4-1 to TRBJ1-2, with no clear D. From germline, CDR1 is MGHRA and CDR2 YSYEKL. CDR3 length equals 16 residues. V shed 0 bases and J shed 3 bases, with 14 bases lying between them. CDR3 DNA: TGCGCCAGCAGCCAAGATACTTCAAGAATCGACTATGGCTACACCTTC. This gives the protein CASSQDTSRIDYGYTF.

The chain combines TRBV5-1 with TRBJ1-1; D gene unclear. Trimming took 3 bases from V and 7 from J, leaving 16 bases between them. This CDR3 has 14 residues. Germline V gene data show CDR1 as SGHRS and CDR2 as YFSETQ. CDR3 residues: CASSSGREHLEAFF. The CDR3 DNA reads TGCGCCAGCAGCTCCGGACGGGAGCACCTTGAAGCTTTCTTT. Variable domain in full (rest from reference TRBV5-1 and TRBJ1-1): KAGVTQTPRYLIKTRGQQVTLSCSPISGHRSVSWYQQTPGQGLQFLFEYFSETQRNKGNFPGRFSGRQFSNSRSEMNVSTLELGDSALYLCASSSGREHLEAFFGQGTRLTVV.

The V and J genes are TRBV9 and TRBJ2-4; 9 nucleotides agree with TRBD1. V was pared by 1 base and J by 5 bases, with 7 bases of the junction left unmatched. Germline values: CDR1 SGDLS, CDR2 YYNGEE. The CDR3 extends over 16 amino acids. This CDR3 is CASSVRGDRAENIQYF. The CDR3 DNA reads TGTGCCAGCAGCGTACGGGGGGACAGGGCCGAAAACATTCAGTACTTC.

Details on this clone: This may stem from a read error, because a much larger clone lies one nucleotide away. Additional DNA sequences in this sample encode the identical CDR3. The chain has TRBV28 and TRBJ2-7; D is uncertain. In germline, CDR1 is MDHEN, CDR2 SYDVKM. The ends were cut back, 5 bases at V and 3 bases at J, with 5 bases in the middle. The CDR3 length is 11 residues. In DNA form, the CDR3 reads TGTGCCAGCAGTCTCAACTACGAGCAGTACTTC. Amino acids: CASSLNYEQYF.

This clone was observed a single time. The chain carries TRBV5-1 and TRBJ2-2, with TRBD2 matching over 11 bases. V lost 4 bases to trimming and J lost 3 bases; unmatched junction nucleotides: 5. CDR1 SGHRS and CDR2 YFSETQ come from the germline V gene. The CDR3 totals 16 residues. CDR3 in amino acids: CASSPSGRTDTGELFF. The CDR3 DNA follows: TGCGCCAGCAGCCCTAGCGGGAGGACGGACACCGGGGAGCTGTTTTTT. The variable domain in full, completed from reference TRBV5-1 and TRBJ2-2, reads KAGVTQTPRYLIKTRGQQVTLSCSPISGHRSVSWYQQTPGQGLQFLFEYFSETQRNKGNFPGRFSGRQFSNSRSEMNVSTLELGDSALYLCASSPSGRTDTGELFFGEGSRLTVL.

The chain uses TRBV18 and TRBJ2-2; D unresolved. The ends were cut back, 2 bases at V and 5 bases at J, with 15 bases in the middle. There are 16 residues in the CDR3. Germline V lookup: CDR1 KGHSH, CDR2 LQKENI. Here the CDR3 DNA reads TGTGCCAGCTCACCAAATGTTCTGAGTGGGACCGGGGAGCTGTTTTTT. This gives the protein CASSPNVLSGTGELFF.